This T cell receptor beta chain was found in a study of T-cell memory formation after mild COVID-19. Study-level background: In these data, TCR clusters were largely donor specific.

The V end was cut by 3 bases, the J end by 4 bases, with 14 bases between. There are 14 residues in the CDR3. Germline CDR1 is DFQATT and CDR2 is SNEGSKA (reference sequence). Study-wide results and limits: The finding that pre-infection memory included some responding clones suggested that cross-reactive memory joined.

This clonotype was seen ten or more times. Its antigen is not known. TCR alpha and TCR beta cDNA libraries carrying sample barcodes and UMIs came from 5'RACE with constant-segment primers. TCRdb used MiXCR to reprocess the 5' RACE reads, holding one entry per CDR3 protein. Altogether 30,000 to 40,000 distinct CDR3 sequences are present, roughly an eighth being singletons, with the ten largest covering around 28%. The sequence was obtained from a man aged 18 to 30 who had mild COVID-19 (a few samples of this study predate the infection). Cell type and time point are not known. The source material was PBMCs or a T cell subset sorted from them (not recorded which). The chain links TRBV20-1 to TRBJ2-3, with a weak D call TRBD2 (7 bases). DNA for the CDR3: TGCAGTGCTAGTGGAGGGGGGGCCGCAGATACGCAGTATTTT. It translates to CSASGGGAADTQYF.